The T cell receptor beta chain under discussion was sequenced for a study of cytomegalovirus exposure and HLA in healthy donors. Study results and caveats: A later analysis showed that HLA-associated TCR beta chains had undergone more clonal expansion than equally common others.

Points on this clone: As yet, its antigen is unknown.

Amplification used 60 Vbeta primers and 13 Jbeta primers. Only in-frame clones appear in the TCRdb table, and some are missing; sequencing was by immunoSEQ multiplex PCR. The repertoire has some 170,000 clones, roughly four fifths of them found once; the top ten carry approximately 12%. Trimming at V came to 5 bases and at J to 10 bases, leaving 14 bases not matched to a gene. The V gene's germline CDR1 is SGHNT and CDR2 YENEEA. The CDR3 is made up of 15 amino acids. V usage is TRBV11-3 and J usage is TRBJ2-1, with 7 bases identical to TRBD1. This sequence originates from a man in his fifties or sixties in good health and CMV-seropositive. What was sequenced was PBMCs. CDR3 loop: CASSPRTGGGGEQFF. The CDR3 coding sequence is TGTGCCAGCAGCCCCCGGACAGGCGGCGGAGGCGAGCAGTTCTTC.